A single sample is the source of the 18 T cell receptor beta chains below, sequenced in a study of cytomegalovirus exposure and HLA in healthy donors. PCR was performed using 60 Vbeta and 13 Jbeta primers. Libraries were prepared by immunoSEQ multiplex PCR; TCRdb keeps only in-frame clonotypes and omits some of them. The repertoire holds about 160,000 clones, with 76% as singletons. Sequencing used PBMCs. The receptors were gathered from a female donor in good health and CMV-seronegative.

This rearrangement joins TRBV9 to TRBJ1-1; 10 bases match TRBD1. CDR1 is SGDLS, CDR2 YYNGEE, per germline. The J segment lost 3 bases and the V segment lost 1 base, leaving 3 bases of the junction unmatched. The CDR3 runs to 15 residues. The CDR3 sequence is CASSVSGTGDTEAFF. CDR3 in DNA: TGTGCCAGCAGCGTATCCGGGACAGGGGACACTGAAGCTTTCTTT.

This clone was recorded only once. The V gene is TRBV5-4, the J gene TRBJ2-7, with D perhaps matching TRBD2 (5 bases). The CDR3 length is 15 residues. V shed 0 bases and J shed 7 bases, with 17 bases lying between them. Per germline, CDR1 SGHNT and CDR2 YYREEE (reference sequence). CDR3 protein: CASSLDQLGGIEQYF. For the CDR3, the DNA is TGTGCCAGCAGCTTGGACCAGCTAGGAGGTATTGAGCAGTACTTC.

This rearrangement joins TRBV7-6 to TRBJ2-2; D perhaps matches TRBD1 (6 bases). CDR3 length: 13 residues. Germline V gene lookup returns CDR1 SGHVS and CDR2 FNYEAQ. Trimming shortened V by 2 bases and J by 8 bases, and 9 bases separated the two germline ends. The CDR3 sequence is CASSLNRAGELFF. The CDR3 DNA reads as TGTGCCAGCAGCTTAAACAGGGCTGGGGAGCTGTTTTTT.

This clone was detected a few times. The chain joins TRBV5-1 to TRBJ2-7; TRBD2 aligns across 7 bases. This CDR3 comprises 14 residues. Germline V gives CDR1 SGHRS, CDR2 YFSETQ. J lost 2 bases, V lost 1 base, and 3 bases had no gene match. The CDR3 DNA reads as TGCGCCAGCAGCTTGTCCGGGGGGACCTACGAGCAGTACTTC. Translation gives CASSLSGGTYEQYF.

This clone was detected only a few times. The CDR3 loop reads CASSYERGRQPQHF. CDR3 in DNA: TGTGCCAGCAGTTATGAGAGGGGGCGGCAGCCCCAGCATTTT. The chain recombines TRBV28 with TRBJ1-5, with 7 bases aligning to TRBD1. V dropped 4 bases and J dropped 7; count of bases not matched to a gene: 7. The CDR3 contains 14 residues. Germline V lookup: CDR1 MDHEN, CDR2 SYDVKM. Complete variable domain (other parts from reference TRBV28 and TRBJ1-5): DVKVTQSSRYLVKRTGEKVFLECVQDMDHENMFWYRQDPGLGLRLIYFSYDVKMKEKGDIPEGYSVSREKKERFSLILESASTNQTSMYLCASSYERGRQPQHFGDGTRLSIL.

The V call is TRBV19, the J call TRBJ1-2; D is possibly TRBD1 (6 bases). Trimming cost V 10 bases and J 4 bases, with 19 bases left between them. The CDR3 sequence is 14 residues long. Germline CDR1 and CDR2: LNHDA and SQIVND (reference sequence). CDR3 residues: CAKKGDHRAYGYTF. CDR3 DNA: TGTGCCAAAAAAGGGGACCACAGGGCCTATGGCTACACCTTC.

This clone showed up just a few times. This rearrangement joins TRBV9 to TRBJ2-1; TRBD1 agrees at 8 bases. Germline CDR1 SGDLS, CDR2 YYNGEE. This CDR3 has 17 amino acids. V lost 4 bases, J lost 2 bases, and 11 bases stayed unmatched. CDR3 sequence reads: CASSSRTGSEAYNEQFF. The CDR3 coding sequence is TGTGCCAGCAGCTCACGGACAGGGAGTGAGGCCTACAATGAGCAGTTCTTC. Combining the CDR3 with reference TRBV9 and TRBJ2-1 gives the whole variable domain DSGVTQTPKHLITATGQRVTLRCSPRSGDLSVYWYQQSLDQGLQFLIQYYNGEERAKGNILERFSAQQFPDLHSELNLSSLELGDSALYFCASSSRTGSEAYNEQFFGPGTRLTVL.

The chain employs TRBV18 and TRBJ2-7, with 8 bases lining up with TRBD1. CDR3 length: 17 amino acids. Germline values: CDR1 KGHSH, CDR2 LQKENI. V shed 6 bases, J shed 2 bases, and the junction held 15 bases outside the gene matches. The CDR3 DNA is TGTGCCAGCTCTTCCCAATTAAGGACAGGGCGCACCTACGAGCAGTACTTC. This gives the protein CASSSQLRTGRTYEQYF.

In regard to this clone: Within the sample, other DNA sequences also encode this same CDR3. The chain carries TRBV30 and TRBJ2-3; D gene unclear. CDR3 size: 11 residues. The ends were cut back, 5 bases at V and 5 bases at J, with 8 bases in the middle. Germline V gene data show CDR1 as GTSNPN and CDR2 as SVGIG (reference sequence). CDR3 in DNA: TGTGCCTGGTCCCCTCGAGATACGCAGTATTTT. Its protein product is CAWSPRDTQYF.

This clone was counted once. The CDR3 DNA sequence: TGTGCCAGCAGCTCCTTTAGCGGGGTAAACTCCTACAATGAGCAGTTCTTC. The encoded protein is CASSSFSGVNSYNEQFF. The chain employs TRBV7-2 and TRBJ2-1; 8 bases agree with TRBD2. The CDR3 spans 17 residues. In germline, CDR1 is SGHTA, CDR2 FQGNSA. J gave up 0 bases and V 4 bases, and 8 bases lay outside the gene matches.

V usage is TRBV28 and J usage is TRBJ2-7, with a possible D match to TRBD1 (5 bases). The CDR3 totals 14 residues. Deletions cut 1 base from V and 5 bases from J, with 12 bases between. Per germline, CDR1 MDHEN and CDR2 SYDVKM. The CDR3 nucleotides are TGTGCCAGCAGTTTATCGGCAGGGAATAACGAGCAGTACTTC. Its protein product is CASSLSAGNNEQYF.

The gene calls are TRBV5-4 and TRBJ1-2; 8 positions agree with TRBD1. V trimming: 0 bases; J trimming: 3 bases; junction bases outside the gene matches: 7. The CDR3 runs to 16 residues. Germline V gene lookup returns CDR1 SGHNT and CDR2 YYREEE (reference sequence). The CDR3 DNA follows: TGTGCCAGCAGCTTGGGCAGGGGGCTTCGGGACTATGGCTACACCTTC. Translating gives CASSLGRGLRDYGYTF.

The gene calls are TRBV27 and TRBJ2-7; D is undetermined. CDR3 length: 13 amino acids. Germline CDR1 MNHEY, CDR2 SMNVEV (reference sequence). Trimming removed 4 bases at V and 3 bases at J, with 10 bases between. Here the CDR3 reads CASSSSVLYEQYF. The CDR3 DNA is TGTGCCAGCAGTTCTAGTGTACTCTACGAGCAGTACTTC.

The chain has TRBV7-6 and TRBJ2-3; a possible D gene is TRBD2 (5 bases). CDR1 and CDR2 (germline): SGHVS, FNYEAQ. Trimming stripped 3 bases from V and 4 bases from J, with 11 bases between. The length of the CDR3 is 14 residues. CDR3 region: CASSLDSAPDTQYF. CDR3 nucleotides: TGTGCCAGCAGCTTGGACTCAGCGCCAGATACGCAGTATTTT.

This chain uses TRBV11-2 with TRBJ2-5; 7 nucleotides align to TRBD1. From germline, CDR1 is SGHAT and CDR2 FQNNGV. The CDR3 totals 14 residues. The junction had 7 bases not matched to a gene; V was cut back by 5 bases and J by 4 bases. As DNA, the CDR3 is TGTGCCAGCAGCGCCGTCAAGGGGGCAGAGACCCAGTACTTC. Translation: CASSAVKGAETQYF.

The V and J genes are TRBV10-3 and TRBJ1-4; tentative D call: TRBD1 (5 bases). The CDR3 totals 13 residues. Trimming removed 8 bases at V and 3 bases at J, with 10 bases between. Looked up from germline, CDR1 is ENHRY and CDR2 is SYGVKD. The CDR3 reads CAIGDSSNEKLFF. For the CDR3, the DNA is TGTGCCATCGGGGACTCCTCTAATGAAAAACTGTTTTTT.

This clone was detected once. The V and J genes are TRBV10-2 and TRBJ2-7, with a possible D match to TRBD1 (5 bases). Trimming removed 0 bases at V and 2 bases at J, with 14 bases between. This CDR3 spans 16 amino acids. Looked up from germline, CDR1 is WSHSY and CDR2 is SAAADI. Written as DNA, the CDR3 is TGCGCCAGCAGTGAGTCCCAGTACTGGGGCGCCTACGAGCAGTACTTC. Translation: CASSESQYWGAYEQYF.

This sequence joins TRBV10-3 and TRBJ2-3; D may be TRBD1 (6 bases). Germline CDR1 reads ENHRY; CDR2 reads SYGVKD. V lost 6 bases and J 3 bases, leaving 16 bases between the germline ends. This CDR3 is built from 15 residues. The CDR3 spells CAIRESRGTTDTQYF. CDR3 sequence (DNA): TGTGCCATCAGAGAGAGCAGGGGTACGACAGATACGCAGTATTTT.